Listed below are T cell receptor beta chains from one sample, sequenced in a study of blood T cell repertoires in COVID-19. Repertoires were generated with immunoSEQ multiplex PCR, while TCRdb's copy carries only in-frame clones and drops some. The sample lists 70,000 or so clones, roughly 80% occurring once. The sequenced sample consisted of peripheral blood. These TCRs come from a human donor in a cohort sampled during active COVID-19. Both conserved end residues are part of each CDR3. A D gene is named only where the DNA matches it firmly. Clone size is stated in some rows and not others, as once, few, many or a class when expanded.

D,size,V,J,DNA,CDR3
.,.,TRBV9,TRBJ1-2,TGTGCCAGCAGCGAAAGGGGGGGCCGCTATGGCTACACCTTC,CASSERGGRYGYTF
TRBD1,.,TRBV5-1,TRBJ1-3,TGCGCCAGCAGCCCTGGGACAGGGGAAAACACCATATATTTT,CASSPGTGENTIYF
.,.,TRBV21-1,TRBJ2-5,TGTGCCAGCAGCGTCACACACCGCGAGACAGGGGGATTTGAGACCCAGTACTTC,CASSVTHRETGGFETQYF
TRBD2,.,TRBV28,TRBJ2-1,TGTGCCAGCAACCCTCCGGGGGGTAACAATGAGCAGTTCTTC,CASNPPGGNNEQFF
.,.,TRBV5-4,TRBJ1-4,TGTGCCAGCAGCTTGGGGCAGGGACTTGGCGGTGAAAAACTGTTTTTT,CASSLGQGLGGEKLFF
TRBD1,few,TRBV7-7,TRBJ2-7,TGTGCTAGCAGCTTAGACAGGGGCCACGAGCAGTACTTC,CASSLDRGHEQYF
.,.,TRBV2,TRBJ1-5,TGTGCCAGCAGTTTGACAAGGGGCGGTCAGCCCCAGCATTTT,CASSLTRGGQPQHF
.,.,TRBV30,TRBJ2-2,TGTGCCTGGAACAGGGAGGGGCGCACCGGGGAGCTGTTTTTT,CAWNREGRTGELFF
TRBD2,.,TRBV29-1,TRBJ2-1,TGCAGCGTGCGGGGGGGCAACGATGAGCAGTTCTTC,CSVRGGNDEQFF
.,.,TRBV6-1,TRBJ2-7,TGTGCCAGCAGTGAATGGGGGAGGAAGCACGAGCAGTACTTC,CASSEWGRKHEQYF
TRBD1,.,TRBV6-1,TRBJ2-7,TGTGCCAGCAGTGAATATGGGACAGGGGCCTCCTACGAGCAGTACTTC,CASSEYGTGASYEQYF